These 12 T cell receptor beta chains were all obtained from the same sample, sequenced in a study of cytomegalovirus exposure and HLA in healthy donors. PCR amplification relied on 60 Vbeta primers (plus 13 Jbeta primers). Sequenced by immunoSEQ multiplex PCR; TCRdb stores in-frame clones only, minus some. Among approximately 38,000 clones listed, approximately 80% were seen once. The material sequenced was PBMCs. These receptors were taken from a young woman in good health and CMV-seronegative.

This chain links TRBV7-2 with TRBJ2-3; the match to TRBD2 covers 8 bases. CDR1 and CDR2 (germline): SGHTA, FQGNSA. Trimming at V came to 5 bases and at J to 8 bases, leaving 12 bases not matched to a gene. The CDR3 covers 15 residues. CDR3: CASSGIGGGHATQYF. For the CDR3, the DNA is TGTGCCAGCAGCGGAATCGGCGGGGGGCACGCTACGCAGTATTTT. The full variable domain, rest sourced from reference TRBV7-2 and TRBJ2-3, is GAGVSQSPSNKVTEKGKDVELRCDPISGHTALYWYRQSLGQGLEFLIYFQGNSAPDKSGLPSDRFSAERTGGSVSTLTIQRTQQEDSAVYLCASSGIGGGHATQYFGPGTRLTVL.

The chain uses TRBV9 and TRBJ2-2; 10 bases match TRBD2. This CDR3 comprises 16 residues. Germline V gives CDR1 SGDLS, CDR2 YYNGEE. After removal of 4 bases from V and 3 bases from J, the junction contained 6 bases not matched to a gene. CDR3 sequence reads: CASSILAGEYTGELFF. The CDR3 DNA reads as TGTGCCAGCAGCATCCTAGCGGGGGAGTACACCGGGGAGCTGTTTTTT.

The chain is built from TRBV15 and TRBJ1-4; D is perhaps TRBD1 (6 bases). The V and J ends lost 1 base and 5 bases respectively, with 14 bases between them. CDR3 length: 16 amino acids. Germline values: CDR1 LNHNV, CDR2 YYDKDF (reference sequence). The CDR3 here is CATSRGGLHGNEKLFF. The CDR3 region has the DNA TGTGCCACCAGCAGAGGGGGGCTTCATGGAAATGAAAAACTGTTTTTT.

The CDR3 DNA reads TGTGCCAGCAGTGTCCCGGGACAGGGAGTGACTGAAGCTTTCTTT. This translates into CASSVPGQGVTEAFF. This chain links TRBV6-6 with TRBJ1-1; TRBD1 matches 9 bases. CDR3 size: 15 residues. V was pared by 5 bases and J by 5 bases, with 9 bases of the junction left unmatched. Germline CDR1 MNHNY, CDR2 SVGAGI (reference sequence).

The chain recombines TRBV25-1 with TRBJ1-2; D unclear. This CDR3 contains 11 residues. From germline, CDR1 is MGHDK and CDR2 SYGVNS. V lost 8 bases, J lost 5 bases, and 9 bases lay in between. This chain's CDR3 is CASHSLYGYTF. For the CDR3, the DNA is TGTGCCAGCCATTCACTGTATGGCTACACCTTC.

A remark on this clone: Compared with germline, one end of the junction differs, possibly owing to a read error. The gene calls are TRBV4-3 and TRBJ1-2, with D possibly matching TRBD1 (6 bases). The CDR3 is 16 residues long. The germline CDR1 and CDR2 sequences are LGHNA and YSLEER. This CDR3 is CASSQDGGGEIAGYPF. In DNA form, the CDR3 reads TGCGCCAGCAGCCAAGACGGGGGGGGCGAGATAGCTGGCTACCCCTTC.

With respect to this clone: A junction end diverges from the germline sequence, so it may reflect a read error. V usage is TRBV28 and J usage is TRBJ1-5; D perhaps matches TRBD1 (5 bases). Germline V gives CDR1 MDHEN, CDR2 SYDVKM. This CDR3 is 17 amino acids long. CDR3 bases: TGTGCCAGCAGTACGGGGACGGGGGTTTATAGCAATCAGCCCCAGAATTTT. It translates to CASSTGTGVYSNQPQNF.

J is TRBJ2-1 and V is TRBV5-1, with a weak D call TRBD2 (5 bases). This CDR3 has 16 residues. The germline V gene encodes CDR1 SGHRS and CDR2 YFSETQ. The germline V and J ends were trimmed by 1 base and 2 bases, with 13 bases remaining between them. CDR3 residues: CASSLTWGAAYNEQFF. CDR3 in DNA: TGCGCCAGCAGCTTGACGTGGGGAGCCGCCTACAATGAGCAGTTCTTC.

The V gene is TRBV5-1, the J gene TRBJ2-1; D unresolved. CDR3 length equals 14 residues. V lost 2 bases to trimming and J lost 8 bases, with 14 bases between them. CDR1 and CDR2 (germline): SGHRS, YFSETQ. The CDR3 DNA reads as TGCGCCAGCAGCTTCCCTTCTACGCACGATGAGCAGTTCTTC. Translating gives CASSFPSTHDEQFF.

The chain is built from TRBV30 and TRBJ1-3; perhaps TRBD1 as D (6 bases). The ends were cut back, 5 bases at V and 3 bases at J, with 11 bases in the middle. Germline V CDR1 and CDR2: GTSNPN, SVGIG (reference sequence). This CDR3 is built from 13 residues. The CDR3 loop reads CAWGTGHGNTIYF. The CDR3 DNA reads TGTGCCTGGGGCACAGGGCATGGAAACACCATATATTTT.

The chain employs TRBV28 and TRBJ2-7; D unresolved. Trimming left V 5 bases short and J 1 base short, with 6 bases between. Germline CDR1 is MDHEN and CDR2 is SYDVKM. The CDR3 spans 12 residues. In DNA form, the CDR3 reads TGTGCCAGCAGTGGCTTGTCCTACGAGCAGTACTTC. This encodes CASSGLSYEQYF.

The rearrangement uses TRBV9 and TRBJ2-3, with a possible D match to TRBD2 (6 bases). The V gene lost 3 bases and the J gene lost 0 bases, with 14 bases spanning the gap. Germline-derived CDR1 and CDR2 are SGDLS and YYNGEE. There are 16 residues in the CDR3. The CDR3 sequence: CASSEVGGASTDTQYF. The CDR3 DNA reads TGTGCCAGCAGCGAGGTAGGAGGGGCTAGCACAGATACGCAGTATTTT.